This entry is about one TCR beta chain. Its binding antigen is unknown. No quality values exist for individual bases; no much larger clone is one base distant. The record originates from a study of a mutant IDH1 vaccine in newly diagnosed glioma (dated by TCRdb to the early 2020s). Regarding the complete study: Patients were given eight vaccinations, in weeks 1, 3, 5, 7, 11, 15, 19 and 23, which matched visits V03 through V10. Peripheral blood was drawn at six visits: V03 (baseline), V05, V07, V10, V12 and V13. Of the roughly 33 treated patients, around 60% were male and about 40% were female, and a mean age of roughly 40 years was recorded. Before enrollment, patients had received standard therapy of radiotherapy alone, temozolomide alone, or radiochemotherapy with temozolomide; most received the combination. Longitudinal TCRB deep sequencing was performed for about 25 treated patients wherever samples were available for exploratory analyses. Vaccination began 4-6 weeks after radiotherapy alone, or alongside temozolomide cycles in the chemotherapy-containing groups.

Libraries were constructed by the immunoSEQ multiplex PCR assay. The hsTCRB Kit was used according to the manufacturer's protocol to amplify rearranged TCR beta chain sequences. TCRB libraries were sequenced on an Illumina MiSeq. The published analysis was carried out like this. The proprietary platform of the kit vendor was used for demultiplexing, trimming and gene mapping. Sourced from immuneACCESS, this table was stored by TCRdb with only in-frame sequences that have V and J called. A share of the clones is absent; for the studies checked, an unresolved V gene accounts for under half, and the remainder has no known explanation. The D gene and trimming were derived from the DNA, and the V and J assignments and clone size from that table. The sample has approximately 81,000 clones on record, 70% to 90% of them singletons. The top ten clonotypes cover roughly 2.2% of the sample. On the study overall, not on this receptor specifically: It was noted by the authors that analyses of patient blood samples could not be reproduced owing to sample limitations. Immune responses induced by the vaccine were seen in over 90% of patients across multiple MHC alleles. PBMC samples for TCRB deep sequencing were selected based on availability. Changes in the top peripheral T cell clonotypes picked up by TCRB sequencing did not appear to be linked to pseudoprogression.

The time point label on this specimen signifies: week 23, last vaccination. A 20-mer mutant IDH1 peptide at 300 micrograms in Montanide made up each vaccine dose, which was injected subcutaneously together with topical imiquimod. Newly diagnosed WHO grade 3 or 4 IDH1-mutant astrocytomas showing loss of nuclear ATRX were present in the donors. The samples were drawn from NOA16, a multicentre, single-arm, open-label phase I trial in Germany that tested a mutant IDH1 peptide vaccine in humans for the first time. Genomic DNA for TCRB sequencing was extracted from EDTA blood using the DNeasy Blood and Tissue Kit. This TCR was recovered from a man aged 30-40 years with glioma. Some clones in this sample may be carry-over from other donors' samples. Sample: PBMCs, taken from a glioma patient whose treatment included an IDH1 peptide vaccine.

The CDR3 has the sequence CSSRGRGVDEQFF. The bases read TGCAGCTCCCGGGGGAGGGGCGTCGATGAGCAGTTCTTC. The chain employs TRBV29-1 and TRBJ2-1, with TRBD2 matching 7 junction bases. The germline V and J ends show losses of 8 bases and 8 bases respectively, and no gene match explains 12 bases of the junction. The CDR3 numbers 13 residues from cysteine through phenylalanine. Just the 39-base CDR3 DNA is kept, in frame starting at base 1. Taken from the germline V gene, the CDR1 and CDR2 loops are SQVTM and ANQGSEA.